Presented here are 25 T cell receptor beta chains from one specimen sequenced in a study of follicular helper T cells after annual influenza vaccination. Measured with immunoSEQ multiplex PCR; TCRdb has only the in-frame clones, and not every one. The table lists 9,500 or so clones, roughly four fifths of them singletons, with roughly 0.75% in the top ten. Indicated time point: 2014-2015 season, 7 days after vaccination. This specimen consisted of CXCR5- memory CD4+ T cells sorted from blood, obtained 7 days after influenza vaccination. These receptors all come from an adult who received the influenza vaccine.

V and J are TRBV7-9 and TRBJ2-6; no reliable D call. The V gene lost 9 bases and the J gene lost 4 bases, with 16 bases spanning the gap. The CDR3 is 15 amino acids. The V gene's germline CDR1 is SEHNR and CDR2 FQNEAQ (reference sequence). CDR3 sequence reads: CASRWGMAGANVLTF. In DNA form, the CDR3 reads TGTGCCAGTAGATGGGGTATGGCAGGGGCCAACGTCCTGACTTTC. Looking up the rest from reference TRBV7-9 and TRBJ2-6 gives the full variable domain: DTGVSQNPRHKITKRGQNVTFRCDPISEHNRLYWYRQTLGQGPEFLTYFQNEAQLEKSRLLSDRFSAERPKGSFSTLEIQRTEQGDSAMYLCASRWGMAGANVLTFGAGSRLTVL.

V and J are TRBV28 and TRBJ2-1; TRBD1 matches 8 bases. Germline V gene lookup returns CDR1 MDHEN and CDR2 SYDVKM. This CDR3 comprises 15 residues. Trimming removed 2 bases from V and 9 bases from J; junction bases left unmatched: 9. The CDR3 DNA reads TGTGCCAGCAGTTTACCCCGGACAGGGAAGACTGAGCAGTTCTTC. Protein product: CASSLPRTGKTEQFF.

This clone was counted once. The rearrangement links TRBV7-2 to TRBJ2-1; D gene uncertain. The CDR3 length is 12 residues. V was clipped by 2 bases and J by 4 bases, with 3 bases between them. Looked up from germline, CDR1 is SGHTA and CDR2 is FQGNSA. The DNA of the CDR3 is TGTGCCAGCAGCTTAAGATACAATGAGCAGTTCTTC. Its translation is CASSLRYNEQFF. The variable domain in full, with the rest retrieved from reference TRBV7-2 and TRBJ2-1, is GAGVSQSPSNKVTEKGKDVELRCDPISGHTALYWYRQSLGQGLEFLIYFQGNSAPDKSGLPSDRFSAERTGGSVSTLTIQRTQQEDSAVYLCASSLRYNEQFFGPGTRLTVL.

The V call is TRBV19, the J call TRBJ2-3, with D tentatively TRBD2 (6 bases). Trimming pared 2 bases from V and 8 bases from J, leaving 14 bases between. Per germline, CDR1 LNHDA and CDR2 SQIVND (reference sequence). The length of the CDR3 is 14 residues. The CDR3 DNA sequence: TGTGCCAGTAGTATACGGGGGACTCCACCTACGCAGTATTTT. It is translated as CASSIRGTPPTQYF.

This sequence joins TRBV19 and TRBJ2-1; 9 bases are a match to TRBD2. The CDR3 contains 15 residues. Germline V lookup: CDR1 LNHDA, CDR2 SQIVND (reference sequence). J gave up 7 bases and V 3 bases, and 7 bases lay outside the gene matches. CDR3: CASSMNSGGTNEQFF. The CDR3 region has the DNA TGTGCCAGTAGTATGAACAGCGGGGGGACTAATGAGCAGTTCTTC.

Only one count was recorded for this clone. The gene calls are TRBV13 and TRBJ2-4, with D maybe TRBD1 (6 bases). Per the germline V gene, CDR1 is PRHDT and CDR2 is FYEKMQ (reference sequence). Trimming stripped 0 bases from V and 5 bases from J, with 17 bases between. The CDR3 sequence is 17 residues long. The DNA for the CDR3 is TGTGCCAGCAGCTTAGGCGGGATCGGACAGTTGCAAAACATTCAGTACTTC. It translates to CASSLGGIGQLQNIQYF.

The chain has TRBV6-5 and TRBJ1-1; 7 bases map to TRBD1. This CDR3 is 13 amino acids long. V gave up 2 bases and J gave up 6 bases; unmatched junction bases: 3. The germline V gene has CDR1 MNHEY and CDR2 SVGAGI. The CDR3 spells CASSYDRAAEAFF. CDR3 DNA sequence: TGTGCCAGCAGTTACGACAGGGCTGCTGAAGCTTTCTTT.

This chain uses TRBV7-7 with TRBJ2-7; TRBD1 agrees at 7 bases. The CDR3 has 13 residues. Germline assignment: CDR1 SSHAT and CDR2 FNYEAQ (reference sequence). J lost 5 bases, V lost 3 bases, and 4 bases had no gene match. The CDR3 nucleotides are TGTGCCAGCAGCTTGGACAGGCACGACGAGCAGTACTTC. Amino acid sequence: CASSLDRHDEQYF.

The gene calls are TRBV6-5 and TRBJ2-7; tentative D call: TRBD2 (5 bases). This CDR3 has 14 amino acids. The V and J ends lost 5 bases and 0 bases respectively, with 11 bases between them. Germline V CDR1 and CDR2: MNHEY, SVGAGI. The CDR3 sequence: CASSRTSSSYEQYF. CDR3 DNA sequence: TGTGCCAGCAGTAGGACTTCGAGCTCCTACGAGCAGTACTTC.

The rearrangement uses TRBV28 and TRBJ2-7, with D tentatively TRBD2 (7 bases). The CDR3 sequence is 16 residues long. Germline lookup yields CDR1 MDHEN and CDR2 SYDVKM. V was trimmed by 3 bases and J by 6 bases, leaving 21 bases between them. DNA of the CDR3: TGTGCCAGCAGTTTTTGGGGCGGGGGCGGAGGTGGCGAGCAGTACTTC. As protein: CASSFWGGGGGGEQYF. The entire variable domain, with the rest obtained from reference TRBV28 and TRBJ2-7, is as follows: DVKVTQSSRYLVKRTGEKVFLECVQDMDHENMFWYRQDPGLGLRLIYFSYDVKMKEKGDIPEGYSVSREKKERFSLILESASTNQTSMYLCASSFWGGGGGGEQYFGPGTRLTVT.

V gene TRBV5-5 combines with J gene TRBJ1-4; a weak D match, TRBD1 (6 bases). The CDR3 runs to 17 residues. Trimming removed 0 bases from V and 7 bases from J, with 19 bases in between. Germline V CDR1 and CDR2: SGHKS, YYEKEE (reference sequence). The CDR3 sequence is CASSLAPPGRGGEKLFF. CDR3 DNA sequence: TGTGCCAGCAGCTTGGCCCCACCCGGGAGGGGGGGTGAAAAACTGTTTTTT.

The rearrangement links TRBV6-5 to TRBJ1-2, with D tentatively TRBD1 (5 bases). Germline CDR1 and CDR2: MNHEY and SVGAGI. V lost 5 bases and J lost 4, with 8 bases in between. The CDR3 covers 12 residues. CDR3 bases: TGTGCCAGCAGTGGGGGGTCCTATGGCTACACCTTC. Translating gives CASSGGSYGYTF.

This rearrangement joins TRBV7-6 to TRBJ2-2, with D possibly being TRBD1 (6 bases). V lost 8 bases, J lost 5 bases, and 21 bases lay in between. The CDR3 consists of 16 residues. Germline V gene sequence: CDR1 SGHVS, CDR2 FNYEAQ. The CDR3 DNA reads as TGTGCCAGCGGCAGTGGGACACGGACCTTGACCGGGGAGCTGTTTTTT. It is translated as CASGSGTRTLTGELFF. The full variable domain, completed using reference TRBV7-6 and TRBJ2-2, is GAGVSQSPRYKVTKRGQDVALRCDPISGHVSLYWYRQALGQGPEFLTYFNYEAQQDKSGLPNDRFSAERPEGSISTLTIQRTEQRDSAMYRCASGSGTRTLTGELFFGEGSRLTVL.

The gene calls are TRBV21-1 and TRBJ2-3; whether TRBD2, the table's D call, matches the DNA was not checked. TRBV21-1 is tagged as a pseudogene. The CDR3 consists of 18 residues. The CDR3 DNA reads TGTGCCAGCAGCAAAGGTGGTGCTAGCGGGGGGTTTGCAGATACGCAGTATTTT. Translating it yields CASSKGGASGGFADTQYF.

This chain uses TRBV30 with TRBJ2-7; D unresolved. Germline-derived CDR1 and CDR2 are GTSNPN and SVGIG (reference sequence). The CDR3 has 11 amino acids. Trimming cost V 3 bases and J 2 bases, with 5 bases left between them. Here the CDR3 DNA reads TGTGCCTGGAGGTTTCCCTACGAGCAGTACTTC. It specifies CAWRFPYEQYF.

The DNA of the CDR3 is TGTGCCAGCAGCGTAGTTGGAAAGCCTCTCACTGAAGCTTTCTTT. Its translation: CASSVVGKPLTEAFF. V gene TRBV9 combines with J gene TRBJ1-1, with D unresolved. CDR3 length: 15 amino acids. With 0 bases removed from V and 4 bases from J, the gap between germline ends came to 13 bases. CDR1 is SGDLS and CDR2 is YYNGEE in the germline V gene.

The CDR3 loop reads CASSLTPSSYNEQFF. CDR3 sequence (DNA): TGTGCCAGCAGCTTAACCCCGAGCTCCTACAATGAGCAGTTCTTC. The chain has TRBV5-6 and TRBJ2-1; D is unclear. Trimming removed 2 bases at V and 0 bases at J, with 9 bases between. CDR1 is SGHDT and CDR2 is YYEEEE in the germline V gene. The CDR3 sequence is 15 residues long.

This clone came up once. The chain joins TRBV27 to TRBJ2-1; TRBD2 agrees at 7 bases. This CDR3 has 15 residues. With V trimmed by 4 bases and J by 5 bases, 8 bases remained unmatched. Germline V lookup: CDR1 MNHEY, CDR2 SMNVEV (reference sequence). The CDR3 loop reads CASSSEAGRHNEQFF. CDR3 coding DNA: TGTGCCAGCAGTTCTGAAGCGGGAAGGCACAATGAGCAGTTCTTC.

This clone showed up just once. V gene TRBV4-3 combines with J gene TRBJ1-3; D gene ambiguous. CDR1 LGHNA and CDR2 YSLEER come from the germline V gene. Trimming shortened V by 0 bases and J by 2 bases, and 8 bases separated the two germline ends. The CDR3 length is 15 residues. The CDR3 region has the DNA TGCGCCAGCAGCCAAGATAGGGTACCTGGAAACACCATATATTTT. Protein product: CASSQDRVPGNTIYF.

This clone appeared a single time. The rearrangement links TRBV30 to TRBJ1-1; TRBD1 matches 8 bases. Trimming cost V 1 base and J 5 bases; bases outside gene matches: 12. This CDR3 contains 16 residues. Looked up from germline, CDR1 is GTSNPN and CDR2 is SVGIG (reference sequence). Here the CDR3 reads CAWSAKQGVGRTEAFF. The DNA for the CDR3 is TGTGCCTGGAGTGCGAAACAGGGGGTTGGGAGAACTGAAGCTTTCTTT. The entire variable domain, with the rest obtained from reference TRBV30 and TRBJ1-1, is as follows: SQTIHQWPATLVQPVGSPLSLECTVEGTSNPNLYWYRQAAGRGLQLLFYSVGIGQISSEVPQNLSASRPQDRQFILSSKKLLLSDSGFYLCAWSAKQGVGRTEAFFGQGTRLTVV.

The CDR3 loop reads CASSQPPSTDTQYF. As DNA, the CDR3 is TGTGCCAGCAGCCAGCCCCCTAGCACAGATACGCAGTATTTT. The V gene is TRBV7-2, the J gene TRBJ2-3; D ambiguous. CDR3 length equals 14 residues. CDR1 and CDR2 (germline): SGHTA, FQGNSA. V lost 5 bases and J 0 bases, leaving 9 bases between the germline ends. The whole variable domain, filled in from reference TRBV7-2 and TRBJ2-3, reads GAGVSQSPSNKVTEKGKDVELRCDPISGHTALYWYRQSLGQGLEFLIYFQGNSAPDKSGLPSDRFSAERTGGSVSTLTIQRTQQEDSAVYLCASSQPPSTDTQYFGPGTRLTVL.

This chain links TRBV6-5 with TRBJ2-1, with 12 bases fitting TRBD2. J gave up 8 bases and V 2 bases, and 4 bases lay outside the gene matches. The CDR3 is made up of 15 amino acids. Germline V gene lookup returns CDR1 MNHEY and CDR2 SVGAGI. This CDR3 is CASSYPSGGVYEQFF. The CDR3 DNA reads as TGTGCCAGCAGTTACCCTAGCGGGGGGGTCTATGAGCAGTTCTTC.

This rearrangement joins TRBV28 to TRBJ1-1; D ambiguous. The CDR3 covers 12 residues. The V end lost 7 bases, the J end lost 0 bases, and 6 bases lay between the germline ends. CDR1 is MDHEN, CDR2 SYDVKM, per germline. As DNA, the CDR3 is TGTGCCAGCAATACGGTGAACACTGAAGCTTTCTTT. This gives the protein CASNTVNTEAFF. Complete variable domain (other parts from reference TRBV28 and TRBJ1-1): DVKVTQSSRYLVKRTGEKVFLECVQDMDHENMFWYRQDPGLGLRLIYFSYDVKMKEKGDIPEGYSVSREKKERFSLILESASTNQTSMYLCASNTVNTEAFFGQGTRLTVV.

This clone was counted a few times. This chain uses TRBV7-9 with TRBJ1-5; D ambiguous. V lost 5 bases and J lost 1, with 15 bases in between. In germline, CDR1 is SEHNR, CDR2 FQNEAQ (reference sequence). This CDR3 spans 16 amino acids. CDR3 in amino acids: CASSPDSVGSNQPQHF. The CDR3 DNA follows: TGTGCCAGCAGCCCCGATAGTGTCGGAAGCAATCAGCCCCAGCATTTT.

This chain links TRBV11-2 with TRBJ2-7, with 7 bases identical to TRBD2. From germline, CDR1 is SGHAT and CDR2 FQNNGV. The CDR3 length is 14 residues. V gave up 0 bases and J gave up 3 bases; unmatched junction bases: 2. DNA for the CDR3: TGTGCCAGCAGCTTAGAGCGGACTAGCTACGAGCAGTACTTC. Translated, it gives CASSLERTSYEQYF.